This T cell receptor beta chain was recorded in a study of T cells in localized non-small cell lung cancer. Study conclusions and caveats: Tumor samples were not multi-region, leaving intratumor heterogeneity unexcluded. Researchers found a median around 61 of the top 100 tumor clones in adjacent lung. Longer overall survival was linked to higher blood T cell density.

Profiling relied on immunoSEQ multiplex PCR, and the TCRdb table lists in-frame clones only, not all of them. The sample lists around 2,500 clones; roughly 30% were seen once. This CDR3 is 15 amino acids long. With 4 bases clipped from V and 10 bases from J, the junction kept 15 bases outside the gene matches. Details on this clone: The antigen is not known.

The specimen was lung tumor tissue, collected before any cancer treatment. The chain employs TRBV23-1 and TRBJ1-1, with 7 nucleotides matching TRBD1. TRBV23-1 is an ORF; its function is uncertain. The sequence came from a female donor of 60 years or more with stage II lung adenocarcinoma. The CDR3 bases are TGCGCCAGCAGTCCGAAACCCCACGGACAGGCGGGAGCTTTCTTT. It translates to CASSPKPHGQAGAFF.